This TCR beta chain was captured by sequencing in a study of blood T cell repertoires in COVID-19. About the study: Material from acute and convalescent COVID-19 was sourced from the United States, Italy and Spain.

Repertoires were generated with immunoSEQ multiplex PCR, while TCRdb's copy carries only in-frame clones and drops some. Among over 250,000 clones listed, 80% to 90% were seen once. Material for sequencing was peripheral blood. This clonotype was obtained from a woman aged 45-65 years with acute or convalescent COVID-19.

Here the CDR3 DNA reads TGTGCCAGCAGTTGGGACAGGACGCAATACGAGCAGTACTTC. It codes for CASSWDRTQYEQYF. This chain joins TRBV27 and TRBJ2-7, with 8 bases aligning to TRBD1. The CDR3 is 14 residues long. In germline, CDR1 is MNHEY, CDR2 SMNVEV (reference sequence). Trimming cost V 4 bases and J 4 bases; bases outside gene matches: 6.